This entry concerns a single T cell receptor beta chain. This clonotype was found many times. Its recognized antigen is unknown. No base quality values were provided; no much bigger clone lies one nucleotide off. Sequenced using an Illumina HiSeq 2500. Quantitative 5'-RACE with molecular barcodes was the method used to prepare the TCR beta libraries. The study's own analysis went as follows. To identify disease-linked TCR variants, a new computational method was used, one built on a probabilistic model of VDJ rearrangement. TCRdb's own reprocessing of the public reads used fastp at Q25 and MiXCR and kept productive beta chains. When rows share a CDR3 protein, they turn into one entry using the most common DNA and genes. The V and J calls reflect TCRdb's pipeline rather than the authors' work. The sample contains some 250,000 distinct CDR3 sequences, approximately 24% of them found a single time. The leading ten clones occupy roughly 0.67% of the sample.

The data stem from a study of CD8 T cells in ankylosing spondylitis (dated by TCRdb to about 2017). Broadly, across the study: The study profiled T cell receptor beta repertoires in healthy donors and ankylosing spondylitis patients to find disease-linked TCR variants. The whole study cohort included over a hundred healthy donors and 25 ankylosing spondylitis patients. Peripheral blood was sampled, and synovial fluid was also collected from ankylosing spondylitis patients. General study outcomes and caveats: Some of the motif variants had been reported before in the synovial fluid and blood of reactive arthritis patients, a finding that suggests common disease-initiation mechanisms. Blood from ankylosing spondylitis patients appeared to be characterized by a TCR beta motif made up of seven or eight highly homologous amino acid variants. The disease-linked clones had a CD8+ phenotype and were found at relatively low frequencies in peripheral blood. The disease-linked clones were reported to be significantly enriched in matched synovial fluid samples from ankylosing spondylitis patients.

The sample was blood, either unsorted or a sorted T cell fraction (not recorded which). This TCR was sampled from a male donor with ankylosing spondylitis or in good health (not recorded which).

The CDR3 amino acid sequence is: CSASRGADYGYTF. The nucleotides read TGCAGTGCTAGTAGGGGGGCGGACTATGGCTACACCTTC. This chain joins TRBV20-1 to TRBJ1-2; TRBD1 is possibly the D segment (6 matching bases). Trimming removed 3 bases from V and 3 bases from J, leaving 11 bases between the germline ends. Counted from cysteine to phenylalanine, this CDR3 has 13 amino acids. Left in the record is the CDR3 DNA by itself, 39 bases read in frame from the first base. Reading the germline V gene (reference sequence) gives CDR1 DFQATT and CDR2 SNEGSKA.